The 16 T cell receptor beta chains below all came from one sample that was sequenced in a study of shared T cell receptors in the human thymus. Produced via immunoSEQ multiplex PCR; TCRdb's table is partial and in-frame only. The repertoire holds hundreds of thousands of clones, with about 89% as singletons. These same records also appear under a second study, on human thymus T cells.

The sample was thymocytes. These receptors were obtained from a boy in the first two years of life with a congenital heart defect.

The chain's CDR3 is CASSLSPKQGYEQYF. The CDR3 DNA reads TGTGCCAGCAGCTTGTCTCCCAAACAGGGATACGAGCAGTACTTC. The rearrangement uses TRBV5-6 and TRBJ2-7; a weak D match, TRBD1 (6 bases). V shed 1 base and J shed 4 bases, with 15 bases lying between them. Germline CDR1 and CDR2: SGHDT and YYEEEE. The CDR3 is 15 residues long.

To note about this clone: Other DNA sequences from this sample encode an identical CDR3 as well. The chain carries TRBV9 and TRBJ2-2; weak D call: TRBD2 (5 bases). Trimming stripped 5 bases from V and 5 bases from J, with 7 bases between. The germline V gene encodes CDR1 SGDLS and CDR2 YYNGEE. The CDR3 totals 12 residues. CDR3 DNA sequence: TGTGCCAGCAGTACTAGTACCGGGGAGCTGTTTTTT. It encodes CASSTSTGELFF.

The genes are TRBV27 and TRBJ2-7; no firm D call. Germline V gene lookup returns CDR1 MNHEY and CDR2 SMNVEV (reference sequence). The germline V and J ends were trimmed by 5 bases and 1 base, with 15 bases remaining between them. This CDR3 comprises 15 residues. Here the CDR3 DNA reads TGTGCCAGCAGTGCCCACCTCTCCAGTTCCTACGAGCAGTACTTC. Protein product: CASSAHLSSSYEQYF.

This clone was seen only a few times. The J gene is TRBJ2-5, the V gene TRBV2; TRBD2 matches 16 bases. CDR1 and CDR2 from the germline V gene are SNHLY and FYNNEI. There are 18 residues in the CDR3. V gave up 2 bases and J gave up 4 bases; unmatched junction bases: 7. CDR3 amino acids: CASSELGLAGGPRETQYF. CDR3 nucleotides: TGTGCCAGCAGTGAATTGGGACTAGCGGGGGGGCCGAGAGAGACCCAGTACTTC.

The chain joins TRBV2 to TRBJ2-6; D is possibly TRBD1 (6 bases). V was shortened by 4 bases and J by 3 bases, with 10 bases between the two germline ends. This CDR3 has 15 residues. The germline V gene has CDR1 SNHLY and CDR2 FYNNEI. Here the CDR3 DNA reads TGTGCCAGCAGTGTGACAGGCGGTGGGGCCAACGTCCTGACTTTC. It codes for CASSVTGGGANVLTF. Based on the CDR3 plus reference TRBV2 and TRBJ2-6, the full variable domain is EPEVTQTPSHQVTQMGQEVILRCVPISNHLYFYWYRQILGQKVEFLVSFYNNEISEKSEIFDDQFSVERPDGSNFTLKIRSTKLEDSAMYFCASSVTGGGANVLTFGAGSRLTVL.

The chain is built from TRBV7-6 and TRBJ2-3; TRBD2 agrees at 13 bases. Germline loops: CDR1 SGHVS, CDR2 FNYEAQ. Trimming took 5 bases from V and 0 from J; bases not matched to a gene: 11. This CDR3 is 19 amino acids long. The CDR3 spells CASSPQGLAGNLSTDTQYF. The CDR3 DNA reads as TGTGCCAGCAGCCCCCAGGGACTAGCGGGGAACCTTAGCACAGATACGCAGTATTTT.

The chain employs TRBV5-6 and TRBJ2-6; D may be TRBD1 (6 bases). The CDR3 has 15 residues. Trimming left V 4 bases short and J 3 bases short, with 11 bases between. Germline lookup yields CDR1 SGHDT and CDR2 YYEEEE. This chain's CDR3 is CASSAPGDGANVLTF. The CDR3 coding sequence is TGTGCCAGCAGCGCCCCAGGGGATGGGGCCAACGTCCTGACTTTC.

CDR3 residues: CASSQGGGGSNTGELFF. Written as DNA, the CDR3 is TGCGCCAGCAGCCAAGGGGGAGGCGGGTCGAACACCGGGGAGCTGTTTTTT. V usage is TRBV4-3 and J usage is TRBJ2-2, with TRBD2 as a possible D gene (6 bases). V was cut by 1 base and J by 0 bases, with 12 bases left in between. The CDR3 spans 17 residues. Germline lookup yields CDR1 LGHNA and CDR2 YSLEER.

The rearrangement joins TRBV27 to TRBJ2-2, with TRBD2 identical over 14 bases. The CDR3 is 15 amino acids. J lost 6 bases, V lost 6 bases, and 3 bases had no gene match. Germline CDR1 reads MNHEY; CDR2 reads SMNVEV (reference sequence). CDR3 in DNA: TGTGCCAGCAGACTGACTAGCGGGAGGGCCGGGGAGCTGTTTTTT. Translation: CASRLTSGRAGELFF.

CDR3 in DNA: TGCGCCAGCAGCGGGGGACAGGGCTTTCAAGAGACCCAGTACTTC. Translating gives CASSGGQGFQETQYF. J is TRBJ2-5 and V is TRBV5-1, with 9 bases lining up with TRBD1. CDR1 and CDR2 from the germline V gene are SGHRS and YFSETQ. There are 15 residues in the CDR3. The V segment lost 4 bases and the J segment 2 bases; nucleotides outside the gene matches: 6. The whole variable domain, filled in from reference TRBV5-1 and TRBJ2-5, reads KAGVTQTPRYLIKTRGQQVTLSCSPISGHRSVSWYQQTPGQGLQFLFEYFSETQRNKGNFPGRFSGRQFSNSRSEMNVSTLELGDSALYLCASSGGQGFQETQYFGPGTRLLVL.

This chain joins TRBV4-1 and TRBJ1-1; 8 bases line up with TRBD1. This CDR3 is 15 amino acids long. V trimming: 5 bases; J trimming: 1 base; junction bases outside the gene matches: 6. Germline CDR1 MGHRA, CDR2 YSYEKL. The CDR3 reads CASSELGQGNTEAFF. The CDR3 DNA reads TGCGCCAGCAGCGAACTCGGACAGGGGAACACTGAAGCTTTCTTT.

The chain joins TRBV6-5 to TRBJ2-7, with a possible D match to TRBD2 (6 bases). CDR1 and CDR2 from the germline V gene are MNHEY and SVGAGI. The CDR3 spans 15 residues. The V end lost 0 bases, the J end lost 1 base, and 10 bases lay between the germline ends. The chain's CDR3 is CASSYSKAGSYEQYF. CDR3 bases: TGTGCCAGCAGTTACTCGAAAGCGGGTTCCTACGAGCAGTACTTC.

This clone has only one observation. The V and J genes are TRBV10-3 and TRBJ1-2; D possibly corresponds to TRBD1 (6 bases). Between the trimmed V and J ends, which lost 6 bases and 8 bases, there was a span of 10 bases. This CDR3 contains 11 residues. The germline V gene encodes CDR1 ENHRY and CDR2 SYGVKD. In nucleotides, the CDR3 is TGTGCCATCAGCGACAGGTCGGGCTACACCTTC. Its translation is CAISDRSGYTF.

This clone appeared a single time. This sequence joins TRBV28 and TRBJ2-7; TRBD1 matches at 9 bases. The CDR3 covers 16 residues. J was trimmed by 7 bases and V by 8 bases; bases with no gene match: 18. Germline V gene lookup returns CDR1 MDHEN and CDR2 SYDVKM. The CDR3 protein is CASRPKLGQGEREQYF. The CDR3 nucleotides read TGTGCCAGCCGACCAAAGTTGGGACAGGGTGAAAGGGAGCAGTACTTC.

The chain links TRBV5-6 to TRBJ2-1; 7 positions match TRBD1. V dropped 1 base and J dropped 5; count of bases not matched to a gene: 3. This CDR3 contains 14 residues. Germline loops: CDR1 SGHDT, CDR2 YYEEEE. As DNA, the CDR3 is TGTGCCAGCAGCTTGACAGGGGATCACAATGAGCAGTTCTTC. Encoded protein: CASSLTGDHNEQFF.

The rearrangement links TRBV12-5 to TRBJ2-7; 11 bases map to TRBD2. V shed 1 base and J 1 base; nucleotides not matched to a gene: 0. The length of the CDR3 is 15 residues. The V gene's germline CDR1 is LGHNT and CDR2 FRNRAP. CDR3 sequence reads: CASGLGLAGSYEQYF. Written as DNA, the CDR3 is TGTGCTAGTGGTTTGGGACTAGCGGGATCCTACGAGCAGTACTTC.